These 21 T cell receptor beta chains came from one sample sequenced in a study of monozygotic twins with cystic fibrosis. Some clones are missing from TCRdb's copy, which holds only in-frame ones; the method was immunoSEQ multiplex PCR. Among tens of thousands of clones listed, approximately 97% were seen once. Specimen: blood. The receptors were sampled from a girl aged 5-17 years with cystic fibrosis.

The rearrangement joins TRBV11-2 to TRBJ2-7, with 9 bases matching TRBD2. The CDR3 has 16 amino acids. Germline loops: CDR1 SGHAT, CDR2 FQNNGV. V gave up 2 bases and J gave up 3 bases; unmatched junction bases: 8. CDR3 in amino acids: CASSLIWREGLYEQYV. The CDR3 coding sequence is TGTGCCAGCAGCTTAATATGGCGGGAGGGCCTCTACGAGCAGTACGTC.

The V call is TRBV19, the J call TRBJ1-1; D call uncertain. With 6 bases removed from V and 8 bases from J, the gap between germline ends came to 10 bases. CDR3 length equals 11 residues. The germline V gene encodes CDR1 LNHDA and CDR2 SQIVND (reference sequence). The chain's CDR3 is CASSKQTEAFF. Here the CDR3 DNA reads TGTGCCAGTAGCAAACAGACCGAAGCTTTCTTT.

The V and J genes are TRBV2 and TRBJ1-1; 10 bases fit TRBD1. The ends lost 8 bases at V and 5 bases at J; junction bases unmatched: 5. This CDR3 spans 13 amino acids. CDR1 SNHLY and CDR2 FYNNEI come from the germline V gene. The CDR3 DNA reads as TGTGCCAGCCGCGGGACAGGGGTGACTGAAGCTTTCTTT. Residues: CASRGTGVTEAFF.

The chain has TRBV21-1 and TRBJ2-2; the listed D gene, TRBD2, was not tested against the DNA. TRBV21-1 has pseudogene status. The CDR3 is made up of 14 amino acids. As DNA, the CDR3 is TGTGCCAGCCGCCCCCGGGGGAACACCGGGGAGCTGTTTTTT. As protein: CASRPRGNTGELFF.

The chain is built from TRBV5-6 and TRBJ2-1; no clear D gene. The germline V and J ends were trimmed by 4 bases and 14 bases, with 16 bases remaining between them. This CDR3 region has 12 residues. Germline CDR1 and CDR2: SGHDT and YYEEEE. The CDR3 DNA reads TGTGCCAGCAGCGCCGAAGGGTATCGTAAGTTCTTC. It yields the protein CASSAEGYRKFF.

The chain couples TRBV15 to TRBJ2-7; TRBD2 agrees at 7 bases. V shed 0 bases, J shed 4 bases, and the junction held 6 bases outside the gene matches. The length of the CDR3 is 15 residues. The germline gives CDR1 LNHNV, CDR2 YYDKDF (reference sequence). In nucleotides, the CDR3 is TGTGCCACCAGCAGAGAGGCTAGCGGAGCGTACGAGCAGTACTTC. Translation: CATSREASGAYEQYF.

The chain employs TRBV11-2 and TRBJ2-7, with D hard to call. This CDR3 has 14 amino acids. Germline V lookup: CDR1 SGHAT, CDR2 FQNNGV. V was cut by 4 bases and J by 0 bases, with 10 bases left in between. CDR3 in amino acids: CASSSPRISYEQYV. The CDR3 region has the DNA TGTGCCAGCAGCTCCCCACGCATCTCCTACGAGCAGTACGTC.

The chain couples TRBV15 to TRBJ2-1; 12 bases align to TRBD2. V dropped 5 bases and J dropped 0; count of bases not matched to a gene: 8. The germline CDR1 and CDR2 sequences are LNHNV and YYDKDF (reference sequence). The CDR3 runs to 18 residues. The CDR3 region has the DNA TGTGCCACCAGCCCTTACGGGGGACTAGCGGGCTCCTACAATGAGCAGTTCTTC. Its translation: CATSPYGGLAGSYNEQFF.

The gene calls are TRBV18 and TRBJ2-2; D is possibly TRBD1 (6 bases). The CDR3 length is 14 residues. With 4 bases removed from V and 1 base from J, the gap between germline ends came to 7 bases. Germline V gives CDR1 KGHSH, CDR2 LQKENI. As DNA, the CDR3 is TGTGCCAGCTCACAGGGGGTGAACACCGGGGAGCTGTTTTTT. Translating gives CASSQGVNTGELFF.

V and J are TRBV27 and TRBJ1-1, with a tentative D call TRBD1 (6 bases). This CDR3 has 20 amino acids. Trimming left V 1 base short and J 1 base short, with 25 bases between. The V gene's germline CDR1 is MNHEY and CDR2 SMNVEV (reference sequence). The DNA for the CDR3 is TGTGCCAGCAGTTTATACCCCCCGTTGGTAGGGGGGACTACGAACACTGAAGCTTTCTTT. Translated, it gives CASSLYPPLVGGTTNTEAFF.

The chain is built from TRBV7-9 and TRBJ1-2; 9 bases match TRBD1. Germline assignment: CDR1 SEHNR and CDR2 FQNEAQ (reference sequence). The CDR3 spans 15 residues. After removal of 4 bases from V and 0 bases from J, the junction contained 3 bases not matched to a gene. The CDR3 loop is CASSSRQGANYGYTF. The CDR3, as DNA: TGTGCCAGCAGCTCACGACAGGGGGCTAACTATGGCTACACCTTC.

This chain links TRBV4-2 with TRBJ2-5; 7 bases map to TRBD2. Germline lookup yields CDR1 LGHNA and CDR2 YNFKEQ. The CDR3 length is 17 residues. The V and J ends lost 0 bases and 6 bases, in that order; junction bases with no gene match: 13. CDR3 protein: CASSQEYRLAGEKTQYF. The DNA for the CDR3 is TGTGCCAGCAGCCAAGAATATCGACTAGCCGGGGAGAAGACCCAGTACTTC.

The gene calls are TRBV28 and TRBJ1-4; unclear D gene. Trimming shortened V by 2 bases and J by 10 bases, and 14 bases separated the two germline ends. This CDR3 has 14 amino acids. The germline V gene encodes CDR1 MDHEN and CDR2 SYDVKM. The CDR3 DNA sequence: TGTGCCAGCAGTTTAGAGTCTAGGGCGTCAAAACTGTTTTTT. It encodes CASSLESRASKLFF. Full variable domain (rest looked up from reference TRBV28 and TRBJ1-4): DVKVTQSSRYLVKRTGEKVFLECVQDMDHENMFWYRQDPGLGLRLIYFSYDVKMKEKGDIPEGYSVSREKKERFSLILESASTNQTSMYLCASSLESRASKLFFGSGTQLSVL.

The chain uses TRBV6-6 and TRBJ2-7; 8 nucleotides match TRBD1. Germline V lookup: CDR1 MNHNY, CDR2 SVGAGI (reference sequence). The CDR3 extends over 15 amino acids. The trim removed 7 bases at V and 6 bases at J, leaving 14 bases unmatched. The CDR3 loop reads CASIDATGGVVEQYV. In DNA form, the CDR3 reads TGTGCCAGCATCGACGCCACAGGGGGTGTTGTCGAGCAGTACGTC.

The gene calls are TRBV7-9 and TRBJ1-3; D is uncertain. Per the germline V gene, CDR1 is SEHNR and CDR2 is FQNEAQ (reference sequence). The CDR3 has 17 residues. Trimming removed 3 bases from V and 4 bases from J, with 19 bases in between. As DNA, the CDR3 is TGTGCCAGCAGCTTTCGTAGTAGCGACACAGCGGGAAACACCATATATTTT. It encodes CASSFRSSDTAGNTIYF. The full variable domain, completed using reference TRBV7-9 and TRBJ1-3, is DTGVSQNPRHKITKRGQNVTFRCDPISEHNRLYWYRQTLGQGPEFLTYFQNEAQLEKSRLLSDRFSAERPKGSFSTLEIQRTEQGDSAMYLCASSFRSSDTAGNTIYFGEGSWLTVV.

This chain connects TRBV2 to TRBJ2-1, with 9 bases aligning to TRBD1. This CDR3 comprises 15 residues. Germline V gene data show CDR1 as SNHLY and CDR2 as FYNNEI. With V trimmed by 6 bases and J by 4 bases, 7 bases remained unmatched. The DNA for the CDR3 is TGTGCCAGCAGCAGCGGACAGGGGCCTTACAATGAGCAGTTCTTC. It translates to CASSSGQGPYNEQFF.

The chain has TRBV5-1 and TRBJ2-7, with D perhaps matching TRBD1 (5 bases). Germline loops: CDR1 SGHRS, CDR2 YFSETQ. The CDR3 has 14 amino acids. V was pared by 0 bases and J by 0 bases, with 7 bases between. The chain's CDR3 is CASSLGDSSYEQYF. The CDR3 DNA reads TGCGCCAGCAGCTTGGGTGACAGCTCCTACGAGCAGTACTTC.

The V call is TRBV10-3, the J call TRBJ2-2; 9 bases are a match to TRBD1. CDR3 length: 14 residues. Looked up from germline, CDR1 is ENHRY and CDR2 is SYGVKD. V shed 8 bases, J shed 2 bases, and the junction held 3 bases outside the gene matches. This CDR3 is CAIPDRGNTGELFF. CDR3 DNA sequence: TGTGCCATCCCGGACAGGGGCAACACCGGGGAGCTGTTTTTT.

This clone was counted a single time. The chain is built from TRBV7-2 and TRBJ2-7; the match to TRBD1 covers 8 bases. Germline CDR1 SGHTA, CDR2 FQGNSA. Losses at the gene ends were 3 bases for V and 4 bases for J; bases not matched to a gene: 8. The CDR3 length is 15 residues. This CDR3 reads CASSFSRDRPYEQYF. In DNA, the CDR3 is TGTGCCAGCAGCTTTTCTCGGGACAGGCCTTACGAGCAGTACTTC.

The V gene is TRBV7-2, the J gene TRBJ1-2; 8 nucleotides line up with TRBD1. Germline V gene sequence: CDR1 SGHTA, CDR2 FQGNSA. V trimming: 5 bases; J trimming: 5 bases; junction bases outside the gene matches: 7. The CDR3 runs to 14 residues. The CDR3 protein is CASSARTGKYGYTF. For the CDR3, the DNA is TGTGCCAGCAGCGCCCGGACAGGGAAATATGGCTACACCTTC.

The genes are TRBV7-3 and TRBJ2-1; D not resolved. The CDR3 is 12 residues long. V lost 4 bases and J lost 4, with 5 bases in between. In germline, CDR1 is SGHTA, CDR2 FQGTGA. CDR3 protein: CASSSRYNEQFF. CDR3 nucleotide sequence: TGTGCCAGCAGCTCACGGTACAATGAGCAGTTCTTC.